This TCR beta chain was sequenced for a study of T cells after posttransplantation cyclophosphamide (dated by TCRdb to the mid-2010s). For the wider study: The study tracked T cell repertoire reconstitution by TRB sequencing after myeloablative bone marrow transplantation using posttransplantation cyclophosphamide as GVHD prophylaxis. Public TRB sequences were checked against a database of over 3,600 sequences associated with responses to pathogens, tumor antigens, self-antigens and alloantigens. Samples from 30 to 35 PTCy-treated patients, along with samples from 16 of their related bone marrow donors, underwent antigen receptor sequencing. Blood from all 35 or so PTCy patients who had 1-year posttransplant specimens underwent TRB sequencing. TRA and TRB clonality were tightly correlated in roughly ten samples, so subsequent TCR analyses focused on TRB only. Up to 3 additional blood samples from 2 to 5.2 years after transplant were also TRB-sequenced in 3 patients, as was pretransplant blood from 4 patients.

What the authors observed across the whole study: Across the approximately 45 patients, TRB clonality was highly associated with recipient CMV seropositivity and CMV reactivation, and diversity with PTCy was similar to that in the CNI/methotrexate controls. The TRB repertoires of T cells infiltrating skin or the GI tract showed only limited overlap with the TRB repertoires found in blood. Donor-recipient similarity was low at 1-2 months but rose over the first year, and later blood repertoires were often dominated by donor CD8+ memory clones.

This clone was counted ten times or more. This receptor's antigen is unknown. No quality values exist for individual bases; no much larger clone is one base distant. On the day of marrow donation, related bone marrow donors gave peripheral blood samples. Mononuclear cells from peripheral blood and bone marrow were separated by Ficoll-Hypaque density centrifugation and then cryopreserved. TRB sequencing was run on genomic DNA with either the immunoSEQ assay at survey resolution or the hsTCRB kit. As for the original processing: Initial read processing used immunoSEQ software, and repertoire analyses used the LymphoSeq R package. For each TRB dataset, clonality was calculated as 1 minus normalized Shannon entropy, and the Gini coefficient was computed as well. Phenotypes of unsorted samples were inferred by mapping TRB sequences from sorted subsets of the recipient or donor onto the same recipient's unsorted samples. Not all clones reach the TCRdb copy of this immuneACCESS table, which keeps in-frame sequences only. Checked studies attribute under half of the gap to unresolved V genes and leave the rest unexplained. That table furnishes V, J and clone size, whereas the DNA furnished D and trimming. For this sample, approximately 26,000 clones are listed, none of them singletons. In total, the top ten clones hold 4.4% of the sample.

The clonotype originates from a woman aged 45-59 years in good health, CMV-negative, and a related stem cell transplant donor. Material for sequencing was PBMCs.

The DNA sequence is TGTGCCAGCAGCTTATTATATTTTGGGACAGGCTCCTACGAGCAGTACTTC. This sequence encodes CASSLLYFGTGSYEQYF. The sequence links TRBV7-8 to TRBJ2-7; TRBD1 aligns with 8 central bases. V trim: 2 bases; J trim: 0 bases; unmatched bases: 9. The CDR3 spans 17 residues, from the cysteine through the phenylalanine. Only the CDR3 part of the read is kept: 51 bases, read in frame from the first base. CDR1 and CDR2, per the germline V gene, are SGHVS and FQNEAQ.